This T cell receptor (beta chain) was documented in a study of regulatory T cells in long-lasting Graves disease (dated by TCRdb to the early 2020s). The study in broad terms: To count as having persistent Graves' disease, a patient had to have received antithyroid drug treatment for over 5 years with TSH receptor autoantibodies remaining persistently positive. Persistent Graves' disease patients were compared with newly diagnosed Graves' disease patients by peripheral blood TCR sequencing and RNA sequencing. The study was registered as a clinical trial and conducted in China. A total of roughly 33 samples underwent TCR sequencing: roughly 13 from persistent and roughly 20 from newly diagnosed Graves' disease patients. Persistent Graves' disease patients in the clinical cohort had taken antithyroid drugs for about 10.3 years on average. General findings and caveats noted by the study authors: Only the TCR beta chain was sequenced and analyzed. More public clonotypes were shared among persistent patients (roughly 3,000) than among newly diagnosed patients (just under 1,000). Preferential use of TRBV28, TRBJ1-2 and TRBJ2-5 was observed in persistent disease, whereas TRBV20-1 and TRBJ2-1 were favored in newly diagnosed disease. Compared with newly diagnosed patients, patients with persistent Graves' disease had lower TCR Shannon entropy and fewer highly expanded clones, which suggests clonal expansion. The authors acknowledged the small sample size as a limitation that may reduce accuracy. Only peripheral blood was studied, because thyroid tissue, the primary lesion, was inaccessible.

What this sample's time point label stands for: persistent/refractory GD, antithyroid drugs over 5 years with positive TRAb. For both TCR sequencing and RNA sequencing, RNA was extracted from PBMCs in TRIzol. The diagnosis of Graves' disease was made according to American Thyroid Association guidelines. Patients were recruited from an endocrinology department in Xi'an, China. From each patient, 7.5 to 10 milliliters of peripheral blood was collected into an EDTA anticoagulant tube. Ficoll Paque Plus density gradient separation was used to isolate PBMCs, and no additional T cell sorting was done. An Agilent 2100 Bioanalyzer and agarose gel were used to check RNA quality, while a NanoDrop 2000 measured RNA concentration. Only a few counts were recorded for this clonotype. Which antigen it targets is not known. No base quality information exists; no much larger clone differs at one position. The method behind the library was multiplex PCR. The data were produced on an Illumina HiSeq 4000. TCR beta libraries were built with iRepertoire HTBI primers and Arm-PCR amplification of CDR3 regions. Before sequencing, the PCR products underwent gel purification. The paper's data handling went like this. Gene usage analysis of CDR3 amino acid clonotypes relied on the approximately 60 TRBV and 13 to 15 TRBJ segments identified across samples. COPE and FqMerger were used to merge filtered high-quality paired reads into contigs. BLAST was used to align contigs to IMGT TRBV, TRBD and TRBJ reference genes, and CDR3 was defined according to IMGT. Any clonotype with a frequency above 0.1% was classified as a highly expanded clone. Shannon entropy was used to measure repertoire diversity, and the Gini coefficient was used to measure V-J evenness. A clonotype was considered public if more than one individual shared it. The public sequencing data were trimmed at Q25 with fastp and processed into clonotypes with MiXCR by TCRdb, which kept only in-frame beta chains. When rows share a CDR3 protein, they turn into one entry using the most common DNA and genes. TCRdb, not the original authors, processed these V and J calls. Recorded for this sample are 400,000 to 500,000 distinct CDR3 sequences; around a fifth of them occurred a single time. The ten largest clones take up about 7% of the sample.

CDR1 and CDR2 were assigned from the germline V gene as SGHTA and FQGNSA. Here V drops 1 base and J drops 5 bases, and the junction holds 5 bases not matched to any gene. Measured from the cysteine to the phenylalanine, the CDR3 is 14 residues long. The CDR3 DNA has 42 bases and is translated from base 1. The V and J genes are TRBV7-2 and TRBJ2-7; TRBD1 aligns with 7 central bases. This sample comprised peripheral blood mononuclear cells (PBMCs), obtained when the disease was refractory, from a patient treated with antithyroid drugs. This clonotype was sampled from a female donor with Graves disease. In nucleotides, the sequence is TGTGCCAGCAGCTTAGAATACAGGGGAGACGAGCAGTACTTC. It translates to CASSLEYRGDEQYF. Extended through the reference TRBV7-2 and TRBJ2-7 proteins, this CDR3 yields the full variable domain: GAGVSQSPSNKVTEKGKDVELRCDPISGHTALYWYRQSLGQGLEFLIYFQGNSAPDKSGLPSDRFSAERTGGSVSTLTIQRTQQEDSAVYLCASSLEYRGDEQYFGPGTRLTVT.